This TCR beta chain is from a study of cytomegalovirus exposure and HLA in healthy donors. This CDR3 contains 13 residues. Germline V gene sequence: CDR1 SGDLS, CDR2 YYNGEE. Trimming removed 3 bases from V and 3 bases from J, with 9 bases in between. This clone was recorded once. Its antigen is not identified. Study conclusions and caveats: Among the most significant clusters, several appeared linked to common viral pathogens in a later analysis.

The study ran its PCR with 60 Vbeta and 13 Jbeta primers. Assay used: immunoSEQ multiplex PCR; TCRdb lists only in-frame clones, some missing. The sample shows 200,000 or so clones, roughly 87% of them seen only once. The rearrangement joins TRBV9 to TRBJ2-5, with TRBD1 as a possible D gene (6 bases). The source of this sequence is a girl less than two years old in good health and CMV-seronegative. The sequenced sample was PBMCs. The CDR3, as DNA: TGTGCCAGCAGCGAGGGACAAAAAGAGACCCAGTACTTC. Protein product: CASSEGQKETQYF.